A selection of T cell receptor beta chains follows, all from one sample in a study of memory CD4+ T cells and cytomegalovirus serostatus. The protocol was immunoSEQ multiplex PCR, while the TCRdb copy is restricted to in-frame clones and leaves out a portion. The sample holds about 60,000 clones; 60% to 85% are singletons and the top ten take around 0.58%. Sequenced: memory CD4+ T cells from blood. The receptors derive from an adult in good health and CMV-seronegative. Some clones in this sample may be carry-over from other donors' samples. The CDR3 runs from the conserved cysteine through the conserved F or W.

CASNLDRSGNTIYF TRBJ1-3 TRBV2
CAWSVQGGNTIYF TRBJ1-3 TRBV30
CASSLARDWQETQYF TRBJ2-5 TRBV7-9
CASSPSTTGTGALNTIYF TRBJ1-3 TRBV18
CASSWGGFRGYEQYF TRBJ2-7 TRBV7-2
CASSLDAGARNTEAFF TRBJ1-1 TRBV5-4
CASGRGSQSSYEQYF TRBJ2-7 TRBV5-6
CASSNPLAGGTYNEQFF TRBJ2-1 TRBV7-6
CASRKQGQNQPQHF TRBJ1-5 TRBV28
CASSLGTMNTEAFF TRBJ1-1 TRBV7-9
CAISEGLTGLNTEAFF TRBJ1-1 TRBV10-3
CASSLPGGSYNEQFF TRBJ2-1 TRBV27
CASSFRDLNEQFF TRBJ2-1 TRBV27
CASAAQAGGQGTNYGYTF TRBJ1-2 TRBV7-2
CASRSNLQDSGANVLTF TRBJ2-6 TRBV28
CASSLERSTDTQYF TRBJ2-3 TRBV7-6
CASSRQGMGETQYF TRBJ2-5 TRBV6-1
CASRLHVGTGAFGGYTF TRBJ1-2 TRBV28
CASSLVSLTIYEQYF TRBJ2-7 TRBV7-2
CASSFKGPDYGYTF TRBJ1-2 TRBV7-2
CASSNPYNEQFF TRBJ2-1 TRBV28
CASSHKGGRTIEAFF TRBJ1-1 TRBV7-9
CASSLPGPSSGNTIYF TRBJ1-3 TRBV5-1